The 30 T cell receptor beta chains below were found in one sample sequenced in a study of cytomegalovirus exposure and HLA in healthy donors. In the PCR, 60 Vbeta and 13 Jbeta primers were used. TCRdb keeps only in-frame clones here, not all; method: immunoSEQ multiplex PCR. The repertoire holds some 190,000 clones, with about four fifths as singletons. The sequenced sample consisted of PBMCs. Receptor source: a man aged 18 to 29 in good health and CMV-seronegative.

The chain employs TRBV14 and TRBJ2-5; the match to TRBD2 covers 10 bases. CDR3 length: 16 amino acids. CDR1 is SGHDN and CDR2 is FVKESK in the germline V gene. The V segment lost 1 base and the J segment 7 bases; nucleotides outside the gene matches: 9. The CDR3 loop reads CASSQGGLAAMGTQYF. CDR3 DNA sequence: TGTGCCAGCAGCCAAGGCGGACTAGCGGCGATGGGGACCCAGTACTTC.

The CDR3 reads CASSQGAQGYNEQFF. DNA for the CDR3: TGCGCCAGCAGCCAGGGGGCGCAGGGCTACAATGAGCAGTTCTTC. The V gene is TRBV4-3, the J gene TRBJ2-1; maybe TRBD1 (6 bases). This CDR3 contains 15 residues. V shed 3 bases and J shed 3 bases, with 12 bases lying between them. CDR1 is LGHNA and CDR2 is YSLEER in the germline V gene.

The chain employs TRBV28 and TRBJ1-1; D remains ambiguous. V was trimmed by 4 bases and J by 1 base, leaving 4 bases between them. Germline V lookup: CDR1 MDHEN, CDR2 SYDVKM. This CDR3 contains 12 residues. The CDR3 protein is CASSSGNTEAFF. The CDR3 DNA reads as TGTGCCAGCAGTTCCGGGAACACTGAAGCTTTCTTT.

This clone is a singleton in its sample. The chain recombines TRBV4-3 with TRBJ1-5; D gene uncertain. CDR1 is LGHNA and CDR2 is YSLEER in the germline V gene. V was pared by 4 bases and J by 4 bases, with 8 bases between. The CDR3 loop spans 13 amino acids. In nucleotides, the CDR3 is TGCGCCAGCAGCCGAGGCTCTAATCAGCCCCAGCATTTT. Translating it yields CASSRGSNQPQHF.

V usage is TRBV11-2 and J usage is TRBJ2-5; no clear D gene. The ends were cut back, 1 base at V and 3 bases at J, with 9 bases in the middle. The CDR3 totals 14 residues. Germline CDR1 reads SGHAT; CDR2 reads FQNNGV. CDR3 sequence (DNA): TGTGCCAGCAGCTTAGGTGGCAGAAAAGAGACCCAGTACTTC. Its protein is CASSLGGRKETQYF. Full variable domain (remainder filled in from reference TRBV11-2 and TRBJ2-5): EAGVAQSPRYKIIEKRQSVAFWCNPISGHATLYWYQQILGQGPKLLIQFQNNGVVDDSQLPKDRFSAERLKGVDSTLKIQPAKLEDSAVYLCASSLGGRKETQYFGPGTRLLVL.

Concerning this clone itself: This could be a read error, since a much larger clone is one nucleotide away. The chain uses TRBV9 and TRBJ2-3; 9 bases fit TRBD2. The trim removed 5 bases at V and 2 bases at J, leaving 6 bases unmatched. This CDR3 is 15 amino acids long. CDR1 is SGDLS and CDR2 is YYNGEE in the germline V gene. CDR3 bases: TGTGCCAGCAGTGACTTAGCGGGGGCCACAGATACGCAGTATTTT. Translated, it gives CASSDLAGATDTQYF.

The chain links TRBV6-5 to TRBJ1-2, with 7 bases fitting TRBD1. This CDR3 spans 14 amino acids. The germline gives CDR1 MNHEY, CDR2 SVGAGI. After removal of 6 bases from V and 5 bases from J, the junction contained 9 bases not matched to a gene. The CDR3 here is CASRGTGAGYGYTF. The CDR3 DNA reads as TGTGCCAGCAGGGGAACAGGGGCGGGGTATGGCTACACCTTC.

The chain carries TRBV2 and TRBJ1-5; 8 bases agree with TRBD1. This CDR3 comprises 13 residues. Germline CDR1 reads SNHLY; CDR2 reads FYNNEI. Unmatched junction bases numbered 4, after V lost 6 bases and J lost 6 bases. The CDR3 loop is CASRDRAGQPQHF. The CDR3 region has the DNA TGTGCCAGCAGGGACAGGGCGGGTCAGCCCCAGCATTTT.

This clone showed up just a few times. The J gene is TRBJ2-3, the V gene TRBV15; 9 nucleotides match TRBD2. The CDR3 has 17 residues. Trimming removed 5 bases from V and 0 bases from J; junction bases left unmatched: 9. Germline V gene data show CDR1 as LNHNV and CDR2 as YYDKDF (reference sequence). The CDR3, as DNA: TGTGCCACCAGCGCTGGACTAGCGACAACTAGCACAGATACGCAGTATTTT. It codes for CATSAGLATTSTDTQYF.

The rearrangement joins TRBV27 to TRBJ2-3; the D is unclear. The V end was cut by 5 bases, the J end by 5 bases, with 17 bases between. This CDR3 is 15 amino acids long. Germline V gives CDR1 MNHEY, CDR2 SMNVEV (reference sequence). In DNA, the CDR3 is TGTGCCAGCAGTGGAACTAAGTTTAGAGGAGATACGCAGTATTTT. Encoded protein: CASSGTKFRGDTQYF.

The CDR3 coding sequence is TGCGCCAGCTACCCGGGGACTAGCGGGAGCAATGAGCAGTTCTTC. This sequence encodes CASYPGTSGSNEQFF. The chain uses TRBV5-1 and TRBJ2-1; 14 bases line up with TRBD2. The CDR3 has 15 amino acids. The V and J ends lost 7 bases and 6 bases, in that order; junction bases with no gene match: 6. The germline gives CDR1 SGHRS, CDR2 YFSETQ.

The gene calls are TRBV9 and TRBJ2-3; the match to TRBD2 covers 9 bases. CDR1 SGDLS and CDR2 YYNGEE come from the germline V gene. The CDR3 extends over 17 amino acids. The junction had 11 bases not matched to a gene; V was cut back by 0 bases and J by 6 bases. For the CDR3, the DNA is TGTGCCAGCAGCGTAGCTGTCCTAGCGGGATTTGAGGATACGCAGTATTTT. This encodes CASSVAVLAGFEDTQYF.

The CDR3 DNA follows: TGTGCCAGCAGCGAATCGGGGGGTAGCGGTTATACGCAGTATTTT. The encoded protein is CASSESGGSGYTQYF. The rearrangement links TRBV7-2 to TRBJ2-3; TRBD2 matches at 7 bases. Per the germline V gene, CDR1 is SGHTA and CDR2 is FQGNSA. Trimming cost V 5 bases and J 7 bases; bases outside gene matches: 12. The CDR3 length is 15 residues.

J is TRBJ2-3 and V is TRBV6-6; 10 bases fit TRBD1. CDR1 is MNHNY, CDR2 SVGAGI, per germline (reference sequence). The trim removed 6 bases at V and 3 bases at J, leaving 9 bases unmatched. The CDR3 has 16 residues. This chain's CDR3 is CASRTTWTGGTDTQYF. CDR3 coding DNA: TGTGCCAGCAGAACTACGTGGACAGGGGGTACAGATACGCAGTATTTT.

J is TRBJ2-1 and V is TRBV5-6, with D possibly being TRBD1 (6 bases). CDR3 length: 16 residues. Germline CDR1 and CDR2: SGHDT and YYEEEE. V was cut by 5 bases and J by 2 bases, with 17 bases left in between. Written as DNA, the CDR3 is TGTGCCAGCAGGACAGGCCTCATCCGAACCTACAATGAGCAGTTCTTC. It yields the protein CASRTGLIRTYNEQFF.

This chain links TRBV28 with TRBJ1-4; D unclear. The CDR3 contains 16 residues. Trimming pared 2 bases from V and 1 base from J, leaving 11 bases between. CDR1 MDHEN and CDR2 SYDVKM come from the germline V gene. CDR3 coding DNA: TGTGCCAGCAGTTTAACATGGGAGGGAACTAATGAAAAACTGTTTTTT. Translated, it gives CASSLTWEGTNEKLFF.

This clone has just one count. The CDR3 sequence is CATSTQVGGGETQYF. DNA of the CDR3: TGTGCCACCAGCACACAAGTTGGGGGAGGAGAGACCCAGTACTTC. The chain joins TRBV15 to TRBJ2-5; D might be TRBD2 (6 bases). There are 15 residues in the CDR3. Trimming shortened V by 4 bases and J by 4 bases, and 16 bases separated the two germline ends. Germline V CDR1 and CDR2: LNHNV, YYDKDF (reference sequence).

This rearrangement joins TRBV28 to TRBJ2-5; D gene uncertain. Between the trimmed V and J ends, which lost 5 bases and 5 bases, there was a span of 18 bases. This CDR3 contains 15 residues. CDR1 and CDR2 from the germline V gene are MDHEN and SYDVKM. The chain's CDR3 is CASSRITGRLETQYF. The CDR3, as DNA: TGTGCCAGCAGTCGAATTACGGGTCGGCTGGAGACCCAGTACTTC.

V is TRBV4-3 and J is TRBJ1-2, with D perhaps matching TRBD1 (5 bases). CDR1 is LGHNA and CDR2 is YSLEER in the germline V gene. V was pared by 4 bases and J by 0 bases, with 9 bases between. There are 14 residues in the CDR3. This CDR3 is CASSPWTTNYGYTF. DNA of the CDR3: TGCGCCAGCAGCCCCTGGACAACTAACTATGGCTACACCTTC.

The genes are TRBV6-1 and TRBJ1-2, with 8 bases that match TRBD1. The J segment lost 8 bases and the V segment lost 1 base, leaving 12 bases of the junction unmatched. CDR3 length: 16 amino acids. Germline assignment: CDR1 MNHNS and CDR2 SASEGT. Here the CDR3 reads CASSEVSGQGGRGYTF. The CDR3 region has the DNA TGTGCCAGCAGTGAAGTCTCCGGACAGGGAGGTAGAGGCTACACCTTC.

The chain couples TRBV28 to TRBJ2-7, with 7 bases that match TRBD2. V was clipped by 5 bases and J by 5 bases; unmatched bases: 12. Germline-derived CDR1 and CDR2 are MDHEN and SYDVKM. The CDR3 is 15 residues long. The CDR3 DNA is TGTGCCAGCAGTGGGGCAGGCGGGAGAGTCGACGAGCAGTACTTC. Residues: CASSGAGGRVDEQYF.

V is TRBV6-1 and J is TRBJ1-1; unclear D gene. In germline, CDR1 is MNHNS, CDR2 SASEGT. Trimming removed 7 bases from V and 0 bases from J, with 12 bases in between. The CDR3 consists of 14 residues. The CDR3 nucleotides read TGTGCCAGCATCGGTGTCTTCATGAACACTGAAGCTTTCTTT. As protein: CASIGVFMNTEAFF.

The CDR3 DNA is TGCGCCAGCAGCCAAGATTTACCAGGGGCGAGCAATTCACCCCTCCACTTT. Its translation: CASSQDLPGASNSPLHF. The chain combines TRBV4-3 with TRBJ1-6; tentatively, D is TRBD1 (6 bases). The germline CDR1 and CDR2 sequences are LGHNA and YSLEER. V shed 0 bases and J shed 7 bases, with 16 bases lying between them. The CDR3 covers 17 residues.

The rearrangement joins TRBV11-2 to TRBJ2-1; D may be TRBD2 (6 bases). The germline CDR1 and CDR2 sequences are SGHAT and FQNNGV. V lost 5 bases and J 10 bases, leaving 12 bases between the germline ends. CDR3 length: 12 residues. CDR3 DNA: TGTGCCAGCAGCCATTGGACTAAAGAGCAGTTCTTC. It yields the protein CASSHWTKEQFF.

The chain uses TRBV2 and TRBJ2-1, with D uncertain. Trimming took off 1 base at V and 10 bases at J, with 8 bases between the two ends. Germline assignment: CDR1 SNHLY and CDR2 FYNNEI. This CDR3 is built from 12 residues. The CDR3 reads CASSEVGGEQFF. The CDR3 DNA reads as TGTGCCAGCAGTGAAGTCGGCGGAGAGCAGTTCTTC.

The rearrangement links TRBV30 to TRBJ2-7; D is perhaps TRBD2 (5 bases). CDR1 and CDR2 (germline): GTSNPN, SVGIG (reference sequence). The CDR3 is 12 residues long. V lost 7 bases to trimming and J lost 0 bases, with 10 bases between them. The CDR3 DNA follows: TGTGCCTTAAAGCGGTTCTCCTACGAGCAGTACTTC. Its translation is CALKRFSYEQYF.

CDR3 sequence (DNA): TGCGCCAGCAGTGCGTGGGGGCGAGAGACCCAGTACTTC. Translating gives CASSAWGRETQYF. This chain joins TRBV10-2 and TRBJ2-5; a possible D gene is TRBD1 (6 bases). CDR1 and CDR2 from the germline V gene are WSHSY and SAAADI. V was pared by 4 bases and J by 4 bases, with 10 bases between. There are 13 residues in the CDR3.

The rearrangement uses TRBV9 and TRBJ1-2; D is ambiguous. CDR3 length: 19 residues. Germline values: CDR1 SGDLS, CDR2 YYNGEE. Trimming pared 1 base from V and 0 bases from J, leaving 22 bases between. The CDR3 DNA reads as TGTGCCAGCAGCGTATCGCACGTTACCCGAGATTCGCCTAACTATGGCTACACCTTC. Its protein is CASSVSHVTRDSPNYGYTF.

The table lists this clone with a few counts. The V and J genes are TRBV4-1 and TRBJ1-3; perhaps TRBD1 as D (6 bases). V was cut by 6 bases and J by 0 bases, with 12 bases left in between. From germline, CDR1 is MGHRA and CDR2 YSYEKL. The CDR3 totals 15 residues. This chain's CDR3 is CASRLDRISGNTIYF. As DNA, the CDR3 is TGCGCCAGCAGGTTGGACAGAATCTCTGGAAACACCATATATTTT.

Only a few counts were recorded for this clone. J is TRBJ1-2 and V is TRBV4-2, with 8 bases that match TRBD1. The CDR3 loop spans 17 amino acids. The germline V gene has CDR1 LGHNA and CDR2 YNFKEQ. V gave up 0 bases and J gave up 0 bases; unmatched junction bases: 6. Here the CDR3 DNA reads TGTGCCAGCAGCCAAGATAGGGCAGGGGGCACTAACTATGGCTACACCTTC. This encodes CASSQDRAGGTNYGYTF.